This TCR beta chain is from a study of blood T cell repertoires in COVID-19. Data came from immunoSEQ multiplex PCR; TCRdb stores just in-frame clones and leaves some out. The sample has 200,000 to 250,000 clones, around 80% seen once. The CDR3 has 15 residues. From germline, CDR1 is LNHDA and CDR2 SQIVND (reference sequence). V dropped 1 base and J dropped 5; count of bases not matched to a gene: 6. The chain joins TRBV19 to TRBJ2-3; 7 nucleotides match TRBD2. Sequenced sample: PBMCs or T cells enriched from blood (not recorded which). This TCR came from a woman in her thirties or forties with acute COVID-19. CDR3 in amino acids: CASSIGLKRGDTQYF. The CDR3 DNA reads as TGTGCCAGTAGTATAGGGTTAAAGCGGGGAGATACGCAGTATTTT.